A selection of T cell receptor beta chains follows, all from one sample in a study of cytomegalovirus exposure and HLA in healthy donors. Generated by immunoSEQ multiplex PCR, the TCRdb table keeps only in-frame clones and is missing some. Its table lists around 100,000 clones. Sequencing was performed on PBMCs. The receptors were sampled from a man aged 45 to 65 in good health and CMV-seronegative. Each CDR3 is given with its conserved first and last residue. Fields, in order: CDR3 protein, CDR3 DNA, D gene, V gene, J gene. A D gene is named only where the DNA matches it firmly.

CDR3: CASSLHAGESYEQYF
DNA: TGTGCCAGCAGCTTACATGCAGGGGAGTCCTACGAGCAGTACTTC
D: .
V: TRBV7-3
J: TRBJ2-7

CDR3: CASSLFTSDEQFF
DNA: TGTGCCAGCAGCTTATTTACTAGCGATGAGCAGTTCTTC
D: TRBD2
V: TRBV7-9
J: TRBJ2-1

CDR3: CASSDRQGSTDTQYF
DNA: TGTGCCAGCAGCGATAGACAGGGAAGCACAGATACGCAGTATTTT
D: TRBD1
V: TRBV9
J: TRBJ2-3

CDR3: CASSQDLTSGMWNEQFF
DNA: TGCGCCAGCAGCCAAGATTTGACTAGCGGGATGTGGAATGAGCAGTTCTTC
D: TRBD2
V: TRBV4-3
J: TRBJ2-1

CDR3: CASSSDRYTQHF
DNA: TGTGCCAGCAGCTCTGACAGGTATACCCAGCATTTT
D: .
V: TRBV5-8
J: TRBJ1-5

CDR3: CASTRDQFYNSPLHF
DNA: TGTGCCAGCACCAGGGATCAGTTTTATAATTCACCCCTCCACTTT
D: .
V: TRBV6-5
J: TRBJ1-6

CDR3: CASSLGTSVNTGELFF
DNA: TGTGCCAGCAGCCTAGGGACATCCGTGAACACCGGGGAGCTGTTTTTT
D: .
V: TRBV14
J: TRBJ2-2

CDR3: CASSPTGPAGEQYF
DNA: TGTGCCAGCAGCCCGACAGGACCAGCAGGGGAGCAGTACTTC
D: .
V: TRBV6-6
J: TRBJ2-7

CDR3: CASTTLRTGGYSNQPQHF
DNA: TGTGCCAGCACCACGCTGCGGACAGGCGGATATAGCAATCAGCCCCAGCATTTT
D: TRBD1
V: TRBV14
J: TRBJ1-5

CDR3: CASSLALMREQYF
DNA: TGTGCCAGCAGCTTAGCGTTGATGCGCGAGCAGTACTTC
D: .
V: TRBV7-2
J: TRBJ2-7

CDR3: CASSIVAGRQETQYF
DNA: TGTGCCAGTAGTATTGTGGCAGGGCGGCAAGAGACCCAGTACTTC
D: .
V: TRBV19
J: TRBJ2-5

CDR3: CASSPGASIPSGYTF
DNA: TGTGCCAGCTCACCAGGGGCCAGCATTCCTTCAGGCTACACCTTC
D: .
V: TRBV18
J: TRBJ1-2

CDR3: CASSSTGRAEAFF
DNA: TGTGCCAGCAGTTCCACAGGGAGGGCTGAAGCTTTCTTT
D: .
V: TRBV27
J: TRBJ1-1